This passage covers 12 T cell receptor beta chains from one sample sequenced in a study of blood T cells in healthy people across ages. A second PCR, run for about 6 to 11 cycles, used a sample-barcoded 5' primer plus a J-beta primer mix. TCRdb re-analysed the 5' RACE reads in MiXCR, keeping a single row per CDR3 protein. The data show about 730,000 distinct CDR3 sequences, 35% to 45% seen once. Sequenced material: blood. All receptors come from a woman aged 60-75 years in good health.

The chain uses TRBV20-1 and TRBJ2-5; TRBD1 is a possible D gene (5 bases). The CDR3 sequence is 16 residues long. V was cut by 5 bases and J by 1 base, with 20 bases left in between. Germline-derived CDR1 and CDR2 are DFQATT and SNEGSKA (reference sequence). In DNA form, the CDR3 reads TGCAGTGCTGCTCAGGGCGCCGGTGGTTTCCAAGAGACCCAGTACTTC. Translation gives CSAAQGAGGFQETQYF.

This clonotype was counted between two and nine times. The chain recombines TRBV10-3 with TRBJ2-3; TRBD1 aligns across 8 bases. Trimming took 8 bases from V and 4 from J; bases not matched to a gene: 8. The CDR3 runs to 14 residues. Germline V CDR1 and CDR2: ENHRY, SYGVKD. This chain's CDR3 is CAIAGTGLADTQYF. Written as DNA, the CDR3 is TGTGCCATCGCCGGGACAGGCCTTGCAGATACGCAGTATTTT.

The V gene is TRBV20-1, the J gene TRBJ2-7, with TRBD2 as a possible D gene (6 bases). Germline loops: CDR1 DFQATT, CDR2 SNEGSKA (reference sequence). This CDR3 contains 14 residues. Trimming took 6 bases from V and 0 from J, leaving 15 bases between them. CDR3 nucleotides: TGCAGTGCGCCTCGTAGCGGCCCCTCCTACGAGCAGTACTTC. Protein sequence: CSAPRSGPSYEQYF.

The V and J genes are TRBV6-2 or TRBV6-3 and TRBJ2-3; D gene uncertain. V was pared by 6 bases and J by 1 base, with 11 bases between. The CDR3 length is 14 residues. The germline V gene has CDR1 MNHEY and CDR2 SVGEGT. The CDR3 loop is CASRDPTRTDTQYF. CDR3 nucleotides: TGTGCCAGCAGAGACCCGACCCGCACAGATACGCAGTATTTT.

This clonotype came up a few times. The CDR3 protein is CASTDRENIQYF. In DNA form, the CDR3 reads TGTGCCAGCACGGACAGGGAAAACATTCAGTACTTC. V gene TRBV11-2 combines with J gene TRBJ2-4; 8 nucleotides align to TRBD1. The trim removed 7 bases at V and 5 bases at J, leaving 1 base unmatched. The germline V gene encodes CDR1 SGHAT and CDR2 FQNNGV. This CDR3 contains 12 residues.

The genes are TRBV28 and TRBJ2-7, with D perhaps matching TRBD1 or TRBD2 (5 bases each). V lost 6 bases to trimming and J lost 2 bases, with 17 bases between them. This CDR3 is 15 amino acids long. CDR1 and CDR2 (germline): MDHEN, SYDVKM. The CDR3 sequence is CASSLHGTATYEQYF. The CDR3 DNA sequence: TGTGCCAGCAGCCTACACGGGACGGCGACCTACGAGCAGTACTTC.

This clonotype has only a few counts. Here the CDR3 DNA reads TGTGCCAGCAGCCAAGCGGGACAGGGGACGTCACCCCTCCACTTT. Translated, it gives CASSQAGQGTSPLHF. This chain joins TRBV3-1 and TRBJ1-6; TRBD1 aligns across 10 bases. This CDR3 has 15 amino acids. Germline CDR1 and CDR2: LGHDT and YNNKEL (reference sequence). V shed 1 base and J 10 bases; nucleotides not matched to a gene: 4.

V and J are TRBV20-1 and TRBJ2-7; TRBD1 matches at 7 bases. Germline-derived CDR1 and CDR2 are DFQATT and SNEGSKA (reference sequence). CDR3 length: 11 amino acids. After removal of 7 bases from V and 6 bases from J, the junction contained 6 bases not matched to a gene. The CDR3: CSVQGVGEQYF. In DNA, the CDR3 is TGCAGTGTTCAGGGGGTGGGCGAGCAGTACTTC.

The genes are TRBV20-1 and TRBJ2-1; a possible D gene is TRBD1 (6 bases). This CDR3 is built from 14 residues. Trimming stripped 6 bases from V and 6 bases from J, with 18 bases between. Germline CDR1 and CDR2: DFQATT and SNEGSKA (reference sequence). The CDR3 DNA sequence: TGCAGTGCCCCCCCCAGGGGTAGCCTCAATGAGCAGTTCTTC. Its protein is CSAPPRGSLNEQFF.

This clonotype has only a few counts. This rearrangement joins TRBV7-7 to TRBJ2-1, with 13 positions matching TRBD2. The CDR3 has 16 amino acids. The ends lost 5 bases at V and 5 bases at J; junction bases unmatched: 6. The germline CDR1 and CDR2 sequences are SSHAT and FNYEAQ (reference sequence). In nucleotides, the CDR3 is TGTGCCAGCAGCCTCGGACTAGCGGGGGCCAACAATGAGCAGTTCTTC. Translation gives CASSLGLAGANNEQFF.

This clonotype was observed a few times. The chain recombines TRBV6-6 with TRBJ2-3, with D unclear. V dropped 9 bases and J dropped 2 bases, with 12 bases sitting between them. CDR1 MNHNY and CDR2 SVGAGI come from the germline V gene (reference sequence). The length of the CDR3 is 13 residues. CDR3 amino acids: CASQTALTDTQYF. DNA of the CDR3: TGTGCCAGTCAGACCGCACTCACAGATACGCAGTATTTT.

The sample holds one count of this clonotype. V usage is TRBV6-1 and J usage is TRBJ1-2, with D hard to call. V lost 0 bases and J lost 2, with 10 bases in between. Germline V lookup: CDR1 MNHNS, CDR2 SASEGT. This CDR3 spans 15 amino acids. The CDR3 DNA sequence: TGTGCCAGCAGTGAAGCAGCACGGGCGAACTATGGCTACACCTTC. Its translation: CASSEAARANYGYTF.